These 22 T cell receptor beta chains share one sample of origin, sequenced in a study of T cell repertoires in cytomegalovirus infection. Via MiXCR, TCRdb re-called the reads, giving one row per CDR3 protein. The sample has 250,000 or so distinct CDR3 sequences; about 17% are singletons. Sequencing was carried out using CD8+ T cells from PBMCs. The source is a human donor in good health (CMV status not recorded). Some clones in this sample may be carry-over from other donors' samples.

The chain has TRBV4-1 and TRBJ2-1; TRBD1 agrees at 10 bases. The CDR3 is 17 amino acids. Looked up from germline, CDR1 is MGHRA and CDR2 is YSYEKL. V was pared by 3 bases and J by 7 bases, with 12 bases of the junction left unmatched. The CDR3 loop is CASSHAGTGVRVNEQFF. In DNA, the CDR3 is TGCGCCAGCAGCCATGCCGGGACAGGGGTCCGTGTAAATGAGCAGTTCTTC.

There are many counts of this clonotype. The J gene is TRBJ2-1, the V gene TRBV7-2; 7 bases map to TRBD2. CDR3 size: 15 residues. J was trimmed by 5 bases and V by 3 bases; bases with no gene match: 7. In germline, CDR1 is SGHTA, CDR2 FQGNSA. The CDR3 is CASSLLRGSNNEQFF. Here the CDR3 DNA reads TGTGCCAGCAGCTTGTTGCGGGGGTCTAACAATGAGCAGTTCTTC.

The chain has TRBV7-9 and TRBJ2-7; 8 bases map to TRBD1. Germline CDR1 and CDR2: SEHNR and FQNEAQ (reference sequence). With V trimmed by 4 bases and J by 5 bases, 31 bases remained unmatched. There are 22 residues in the CDR3. The CDR3 sequence is CASSSSLLDREKTTPGPNEQYF. The CDR3 region has the DNA TGTGCCAGCAGCTCCAGTTTGCTGGACAGGGAGAAAACCACGCCGGGTCCGAACGAGCAGTACTTC.

The chain combines TRBV29-1 with TRBJ2-1; TRBD2 matches 8 bases. The CDR3 totals 15 residues. V was clipped by 3 bases and J by 8 bases; unmatched bases: 12. Germline V gene sequence: CDR1 SQVTM, CDR2 ANQGSEA. CDR3 bases: TGCAGCGTTGATTCCAGCGGGGGTGGGCGGGATGAGCAGTTCTTC. It specifies CSVDSSGGGRDEQFF.

This clonotype was counted only a few times. The J gene is TRBJ1-2, the V gene TRBV6-2 or TRBV6-3, with 7 bases identical to TRBD1. After removal of 1 base from V and 2 bases from J, the junction contained 4 bases not matched to a gene. Germline-derived CDR1 and CDR2 are MNHEY and SVGEGT. The CDR3 totals 15 residues. Here the CDR3 DNA reads TGTGCCAGCAGTTACTTCGAGACAGGGAACTATGGCTACACCTTC. Translation: CASSYFETGNYGYTF.

J is TRBJ2-1 and V is TRBV18; D uncertain. Germline V gene data show CDR1 as KGHSH and CDR2 as LQKENI. Trimming stripped 3 bases from V and 5 bases from J, with 11 bases between. The CDR3 is made up of 14 amino acids. The CDR3 region has the DNA TGTGCCAGCTCACCGGGGATCTCAGACAATGAGCAGTTCTTC. The encoded protein is CASSPGISDNEQFF. Full variable domain (remainder filled in from reference TRBV18 and TRBJ2-1): NAGVMQNPRHLVRRRGQEARLRCSPMKGHSHVYWYRQLPEEGLKFMVYLQKENIIDESGMPKERFSAEFPKEGPSILRIQQVVRGDSAAYFCASSPGISDNEQFFGPGTRLTVL.

V usage is TRBV10-3 and J usage is TRBJ2-1; 9 positions match TRBD2. Trimming removed 2 bases from V and 6 bases from J; junction bases left unmatched: 11. Germline loops: CDR1 ENHRY, CDR2 SYGVKD. The CDR3 has 17 amino acids. The CDR3 is CAISEGYRLAVPNEQFF. In DNA, the CDR3 is TGTGCCATCAGTGAGGGTTATAGACTAGCGGTCCCCAATGAGCAGTTCTTC.

This clonotype occurred a few times. V usage is TRBV6-2 or TRBV6-3 and J usage is TRBJ1-1; D call uncertain. Germline V gene lookup returns CDR1 MNHEY and CDR2 SVGEGT. The ends were cut back, 2 bases at V and 5 bases at J, with 15 bases in the middle. The CDR3 loop spans 15 amino acids. CDR3 nucleotide sequence: TGTGCCAGCAGTTACGAGGCCAGGTCACTAACTGAAGCTTTCTTT. This encodes CASSYEARSLTEAFF.

Comment on this clonotype: At one boundary the junction diverges from the germline segment, which might be a read error. J is TRBJ2-1 and V is TRBV7-6; 7 bases line up with TRBD1. This CDR3 is 14 amino acids long. Germline CDR1 reads SGHVS; CDR2 reads FNYEAQ. CDR3 loop: CASSWDSYYNKQFF. In nucleotides, the CDR3 is TGTGCCAGCAGCTGGGACAGCTATTACAATAAGCAGTTCTTC.

The gene calls are TRBV14 and TRBJ2-1; D remains unclear. Germline V gene data show CDR1 as SGHDN and CDR2 as FVKESK. The CDR3 length is 19 residues. V lost 4 bases and J 4 bases, leaving 26 bases between the germline ends. This chain's CDR3 is CASSPTVAPYRNRYNEQFF. CDR3 bases: TGTGCCAGCAGCCCGACCGTAGCTCCATATAGAAACCGTTACAATGAGCAGTTCTTC.

The table lists this clonotype with a few counts. The chain couples TRBV19 to TRBJ2-7; D is uncertain. V gave up 5 bases and J gave up 2 bases, with 16 bases separating them. From germline, CDR1 is LNHDA and CDR2 SQIVND (reference sequence). The CDR3 loop spans 15 amino acids. CDR3 loop: CASSAGRNGPYEQYF. The CDR3 region has the DNA TGTGCCAGTAGTGCTGGACGGAATGGCCCCTACGAGCAGTACTTC.

The chain recombines TRBV6-1 with TRBJ2-7, with a tentative D call TRBD1 (6 bases). This CDR3 spans 14 amino acids. CDR1 and CDR2 (germline): MNHNS, SASEGT. The ends were cut back, 5 bases at V and 4 bases at J, with 15 bases in the middle. The CDR3 sequence is CASSQGTRYYEQYF. The CDR3 DNA reads TGTGCCAGCAGTCAAGGGACAAGGTATTACGAGCAGTACTTC.

This clonotype was counted many times. V is TRBV20-1 and J is TRBJ2-1; D is possibly TRBD1 or TRBD2 (5 bases each). This CDR3 has 12 amino acids. Germline loops: CDR1 DFQATT, CDR2 SNEGSKA (reference sequence). Trimming took off 6 bases at V and 5 bases at J, with 11 bases between the two ends. The CDR3, as DNA: TGCAGTGCCCTTGGGGGACACAATGAGCAGTTCTTC. Amino acid sequence: CSALGGHNEQFF.

V usage is TRBV7-3 and J usage is TRBJ2-3, with D possibly matching TRBD2 (7 bases). The CDR3 contains 14 residues. Looked up from germline, CDR1 is SGHTA and CDR2 is FQGTGA. Trimming removed 2 bases from V and 7 bases from J, with 13 bases in between. CDR3 protein: CASSLGGGPNTQYF. DNA for the CDR3: TGTGCCAGCAGCTTAGGGGGGGGGCCCAATACGCAGTATTTT.

V is TRBV14 and J is TRBJ1-1; D may be TRBD1 (6 bases). Trimming removed 1 base from V and 6 bases from J, with 21 bases in between. Germline V lookup: CDR1 SGHDN, CDR2 FVKESK. The CDR3 covers 17 residues. CDR3 DNA: TGTGCCAGCAGCCAAGGTTCGGGGGCCCGAGTAGGAGCTGAAGCTTTCTTT. It encodes CASSQGSGARVGAEAFF.

This chain connects TRBV20-1 to TRBJ2-7; the match to TRBD2 covers 7 bases. Germline values: CDR1 DFQATT, CDR2 SNEGSKA (reference sequence). The CDR3 loop spans 14 amino acids. V lost 0 bases and J lost 7; bases outside the gene matches: 9. CDR3 bases: TGCAGTGCTAGAGAACCGGGGGGAGAGGTGGAGCAGTACTTC. Protein: CSAREPGGEVEQYF.

The V call is TRBV20-1, the J call TRBJ2-1, with 10 bases fitting TRBD2. Germline CDR1 reads DFQATT; CDR2 reads SNEGSKA (reference sequence). The CDR3 runs 11 residues. V lost 4 bases and J lost 14; bases outside the gene matches: 5. The CDR3 sequence is CSATSGGWEFF. The CDR3 region has the DNA TGCAGTGCTACTAGCGGGGGATGGGAGTTCTTC.

This clonotype was detected many times. CDR3 nucleotides: TGTGCCAGCAGCCGACAGGGGGGTAATTCACCCCTCCACTTT. It specifies CASSRQGGNSPLHF. The chain employs TRBV28 and TRBJ1-6; 9 bases fit TRBD1. Unmatched junction bases numbered 3, after V lost 6 bases and J lost 6 bases. Germline V gene data show CDR1 as MDHEN and CDR2 as SYDVKM. This CDR3 is 14 amino acids long.

J is TRBJ2-3 and V is TRBV6-1, with a weak D call TRBD2 (5 bases). CDR1 MNHNS and CDR2 SASEGT come from the germline V gene. The length of the CDR3 is 15 residues. V was cut by 7 bases and J by 2 bases, with 16 bases left in between. The CDR3, as DNA: TGTGCCAGCAAATTCGGCGGGCGGGCCACAGATACGCAGTATTTT. Translation: CASKFGGRATDTQYF.

In this sample, this clonotype turned up a few times. V and J are TRBV6-6 and TRBJ2-1, with D possibly matching TRBD1 (6 bases). This CDR3 has 15 residues. In germline, CDR1 is MNHNY, CDR2 SVGAGI (reference sequence). V lost 2 bases and J lost 7, with 15 bases in between. The CDR3 DNA reads TGTGCCAGCAGTTACGACAGGATGGAGGAGAATGAGCAGTTCTTC. It codes for CASSYDRMEENEQFF.

V is TRBV29-1 and J is TRBJ2-7, with TRBD2 matching over 13 bases. The CDR3 loop spans 16 amino acids. Germline CDR1 SQVTM, CDR2 ANQGSEA. The V gene end was trimmed by 6 bases and the J gene end by 2 bases; junction bases not matched to a gene: 10. The CDR3 sequence: CSVKTGTSGDTYEQYF. The CDR3 bases are TGCAGCGTCAAGACAGGGACTAGCGGGGATACCTACGAGCAGTACTTC.

The gene calls are TRBV29-1 and TRBJ2-7; TRBD1 aligns across 7 bases. The V gene end was trimmed by 4 bases and the J gene end by 2 bases; junction bases not matched to a gene: 11. Germline CDR1 reads SQVTM; CDR2 reads ANQGSEA. The CDR3 sequence is 15 residues long. The CDR3 loop is CSVVPRDRPTYEQYF. Written as DNA, the CDR3 is TGCAGCGTTGTACCCCGGGACAGACCCACCTACGAGCAGTACTTC.